Listed below are T cell receptor beta chains from one sample, sequenced in a study of T cells in Graves' hyperthyroidism and ophthalmopathy. TCRdb ran MiXCR on the multiplex PCR reads and lists one entry per CDR3 protein. The sample lists approximately 690,000 distinct CDR3 sequences, about 20% occurring once. Sequenced: blood. Receptors were obtained from a man under 40 with Graves' ophthalmopathy. CDR3s include the opening cysteine and the closing phenylalanine or tryptophan. The order of the fields is CDR3 length, D gene, V gene, clone size, J gene, CDR3 DNA, CDR3 protein. A D gene is named only where the DNA matches it firmly. Clone size is not always given. Where it is, it says once, few, many or a class for expanded clones.

length: 16
D: .
V: TRBV4-1
size: few
J: TRBJ2-1
DNA: TGCGCCAGCAGCCAAGTTCAGGGTCCTAGTGGGAATGAGCAGTTCTTC
CDR3: CASSQVQGPSGNEQFF

length: 13
D: .
V: TRBV6-6
size: .
J: TRBJ1-1
DNA: TGTGCCAGCAGTTACGGAATTGGTGCTGAAGCTTTCTTT
CDR3: CASSYGIGAEAFF

length: 17
D: TRBD2
V: TRBV19
size: few
J: TRBJ2-6
DNA: TGTGCCAGTAGTATCGCTAGCGGGAGGACTGGGGCCAACGTCCTGACTTTC
CDR3: CASSIASGRTGANVLTF

length: 15
D: .
V: TRBV11-2
size: .
J: TRBJ2-5
DNA: TGTGCCAGCAGCTCAGGGTGGGTCGGGCAAGAGACCCAGTACTTC
CDR3: CASSSGWVGQETQYF

length: 14
D: .
V: TRBV5-5
size: .
J: TRBJ2-2
DNA: TGTGCCAGTAAGGCGGCAGGGGGGTCCGGGGAGCTGTTTTTT
CDR3: CASKAAGGSGELFF

length: 16
D: TRBD1
V: TRBV7-8
size: few
J: TRBJ2-3
DNA: TGTGCCAGCAGCTTAGGAGCGGGACAGGGGGGGCGTACGCAGTATTTT
CDR3: CASSLGAGQGGRTQYF

length: 13
D: TRBD1
V: TRBV7-2
size: many
J: TRBJ1-1
DNA: TGTGCCAGCAGCTTGTTCGGACAGGGACAAGCTTTCTTT
CDR3: CASSLFGQGQAFF

length: 15
D: .
V: TRBV18
size: few
J: TRBJ1-4
DNA: TGTGCCAGCTCACCAGGGGACCCCGGGACGGAAAAACTGTTTTTT
CDR3: CASSPGDPGTEKLFF

length: 13
D: .
V: TRBV20-1
size: many
J: TRBJ2-5
DNA: TGCAGTGCCTTAAAGGATCCAGGAGAGACCCAGTACTTC
CDR3: CSALKDPGETQYF

length: 14
D: .
V: TRBV19
size: .
J: TRBJ2-2
DNA: TGTGCCAGTAGGGCGACAGGATACACCGGGGAGCTGTTTTTT
CDR3: CASRATGYTGELFF

length: 19
D: TRBD2
V: TRBV13
size: many
J: TRBJ2-7
DNA: TGTGCCAGCAGCTTAGTTGTAAGGGGGCGTACTAGCGGGATTAGGGAGCAGTACTTC
CDR3: CASSLVVRGRTSGIREQYF

length: 15
D: .
V: TRBV28
size: many
J: TRBJ1-5
DNA: TGTGCCAGCACCCCCACAGTGGGGTCCAGTCAGCCCCAGCATTTT
CDR3: CASTPTVGSSQPQHF

length: 12
D: .
V: TRBV2
size: many
J: TRBJ2-7
DNA: TGTGCCAGCATCGCGGAGGCCGGCGAGCAGTACTTC
CDR3: CASIAEAGEQYF

length: 15
D: TRBD1
V: TRBV2
size: once
J: TRBJ1-5
DNA: TGTGCCAGCAGTGAGAATACGGGACAGGGTCAGCCCCAGCATTTT
CDR3: CASSENTGQGQPQHF

length: 14
D: .
V: TRBV6-5
size: .
J: TRBJ2-7
DNA: TGTGCCAGCAGTTACGGCGCCGCGCGGTACGAGCAGTACTTC
CDR3: CASSYGAARYEQYF

length: 16
D: TRBD2
V: TRBV28
size: many
J: TRBJ2-7
DNA: TGTGCCAGCAGCGGCGGTCGGGCGGGAGGTCGCGGCGAGCAGTACTTC
CDR3: CASSGGRAGGRGEQYF

length: 15
D: TRBD1
V: TRBV7-2
size: .
J: TRBJ1-6
DNA: TGTGCCAGCAGCGGGACAGGGGGCTCGAATTCACCCCTCCACTTT
CDR3: CASSGTGGSNSPLHF

length: 15
D: .
V: TRBV11-2
size: many
J: TRBJ2-3
DNA: TGTGCCAGCAGCTTAGATGGGATGGGGTCAGATACGCAGTATTTT
CDR3: CASSLDGMGSDTQYF

length: 14
D: .
V: TRBV5-1
size: many
J: TRBJ1-5
DNA: TGCGCCAGCAGCTCGGGAGGGGGAGGTCAGCCCCAGCATTTT
CDR3: CASSSGGGGQPQHF

length: 15
D: TRBD1
V: TRBV6-1
size: few
J: TRBJ1-6
DNA: TGTGCCAGCAGTGGGGACAGCCATAATAATTCACCCCTCCACTTT
CDR3: CASSGDSHNNSPLHF

length: 17
D: .
V: TRBV5-1
size: .
J: TRBJ2-4
DNA: TGTGCCAGCAGCCCCCCGGTCTTCAGCGGAGCCAAAAACATTCAGTACTTC
CDR3: CASSPPVFSGAKNIQYF

length: 13
D: TRBD1
V: TRBV29-1
size: .
J: TRBJ2-3
DNA: TGCAGCTCGACAGGGGGCGTAGCAGATACGCAGTATTTT
CDR3: CSSTGGVADTQYF

length: 15
D: TRBD1
V: TRBV6-1
size: .
J: TRBJ2-7
DNA: TGTGCCAGCAGTTCCGGGACAGGGTCTGCTACCGAGCAGTACTTC
CDR3: CASSSGTGSATEQYF

length: 14
D: .
V: TRBV6-2/TRBV6-3
size: .
J: TRBJ2-7
DNA: TGTGCCAGCAGTTACTCTGGGGGATTTGGCGAGCAGTACTTC
CDR3: CASSYSGGFGEQYF

length: 16
D: .
V: TRBV28
size: .
J: TRBJ1-5
DNA: TGTGCCAGCAGTTCCCCCCCGGGGTCAAGCAATCAGCCCCAGCATTTT
CDR3: CASSSPPGSSNQPQHF

length: 14
D: .
V: TRBV9
size: many
J: TRBJ1-1
DNA: TGTGCCAGCAGCTCCCTGGGGGGGAACACTGAAGCTTTCTTT
CDR3: CASSSLGGNTEAFF

length: 15
D: TRBD2
V: TRBV3-1
size: many
J: TRBJ2-1
DNA: TGTGCCAGCAGCCAGACGGGAGGGCTAAGAAATGAGCAGTTCTTC
CDR3: CASSQTGGLRNEQFF

length: 15
D: TRBD1
V: TRBV3-1
size: many
J: TRBJ1-3
DNA: TGTGCCAGCAGCCATGCGACAGGGCCTGGAAACACCATATATTTT
CDR3: CASSHATGPGNTIYF

length: 13
D: TRBD1
V: TRBV29-1
size: few
J: TRBJ1-2
DNA: TGCAGCGCCGAACGAGGGGGCGGAAGGGGCTACACCTTC
CDR3: CSAERGGGRGYTF

length: 14
D: .
V: TRBV7-9
size: few
J: TRBJ1-5
DNA: TGTGCCAGCAGCTTAGAGAATAGCAATCAGCCCCAGCATTTT
CDR3: CASSLENSNQPQHF

length: 15
D: TRBD2
V: TRBV29-1
size: .
J: TRBJ2-7
DNA: TGCAGCGTTGATTTTGGGCTAGCGGGAGGGTACGAGCAGTACTTC
CDR3: CSVDFGLAGGYEQYF

length: 14
D: .
V: TRBV11-2
size: .
J: TRBJ2-2
DNA: TGTGCCAGCAGCTTAGATCCGGGGTCCGGGGAGCTGTTTTTT
CDR3: CASSLDPGSGELFF

length: 14
D: TRBD2
V: TRBV20-1
size: .
J: TRBJ2-7
DNA: TGCAGTGCTAGAGGACTAGCGGGGGGGAACGAGCAGTACTTC
CDR3: CSARGLAGGNEQYF

length: 17
D: TRBD2
V: TRBV28
size: few
J: TRBJ2-5
DNA: TGTGCCAGCAGTTTAATCAGTGGCAGGGCGGGAGGGGAGACCCAGTACTTC
CDR3: CASSLISGRAGGETQYF

length: 14
D: TRBD1
V: TRBV29-1
size: few
J: TRBJ2-7
DNA: TGCAGCGTTGGGGGGGACAGGGGAGTCTACGAGCAGTACTTC
CDR3: CSVGGDRGVYEQYF

length: 16
D: .
V: TRBV7-9
size: many
J: TRBJ2-7
DNA: TGTGCCAGCAGCTCCCTCCTCGGGGCAACCTCCTACGAGCAGTACTTC
CDR3: CASSSLLGATSYEQYF

length: 14
D: TRBD1
V: TRBV28
size: .
J: TRBJ1-4
DNA: TGTGCCAGCAACGTTGACAGGGGGCGCGAAAAACTGTTTTTT
CDR3: CASNVDRGREKLFF

length: 16
D: .
V: TRBV7-6
size: .
J: TRBJ2-2
DNA: TGTGCCAGCAGCTTAGTATTCAAGAAAAACACCGGGGAGCTGTTTTTT
CDR3: CASSLVFKKNTGELFF

length: 17
D: .
V: TRBV27
size: .
J: TRBJ1-3
DNA: TGTGCCAGCAGTTTATCGCAAGGGGCGAACTCTGGAAACACCATATATTTT
CDR3: CASSLSQGANSGNTIYF